Listed below are T cell receptor beta chains from one sample, sequenced in a study of shared clonotypes between healthy human individuals. Libraries were prepared by immunoSEQ multiplex PCR; TCRdb keeps only in-frame clonotypes and omits some of them. The sample yields 2 million to 2.5 million clones, more than 90% seen once. Sequenced input: naive CD4+ T cells sorted from blood. These receptors were collected from a man between 18 and 29 years old in good health. CDR3s include the opening cysteine and the closing phenylalanine or tryptophan. D genes are given only for firm matches. Only some rows state a clone size, as once, few, many or a class for expanded clones.

TGTGCCAGCAGCGGGACGTCTGCGAACACCGGGGAGCTGTTTTTT,CASSGTSANTGELFF,NA,TRBV9,TRBJ2-2,NA
TGCGCCAGCAGCTTGGATAGGGAGGGAGATACGCAGTATTTT,CASSLDREGDTQYF,TRBD2,TRBV5-1,TRBJ2-3,once
TGTGCCAGCAGCAAGGGACCGAAGAACACTGAAGCTTTCTTT,CASSKGPKNTEAFF,NA,TRBV5-4,TRBJ1-1,NA
TGCGCCAGCAGTGCACTAGCGGGAGGAACCTACGAGCAGTACTTC,CASSALAGGTYEQYF,TRBD2,TRBV10-2,TRBJ2-7,NA
TGTGCCAGCAGTTCTGGGGAGGGGGACACCGGGGAGCTGTTTTTT,CASSSGEGDTGELFF,NA,TRBV6-5,TRBJ2-2,NA
TGCGCCAGCAGCTTAGAGACTGGCCCCTACGAGCAGTACTTC,CASSLETGPYEQYF,NA,TRBV5-1,TRBJ2-7,once
TGTGCCAGCAGTTACGGGACAGGGGGCGGAGATACGCAGTATTTT,CASSYGTGGGDTQYF,TRBD1,TRBV6-5,TRBJ2-3,once
TGTGCCAGCAGCGTAGCTACAACAGGGACTTACAATGAGCAGTTCTTC,CASSVATTGTYNEQFF,NA,TRBV9,TRBJ2-1,NA
TGTGCCAGCAGCCCGGGACAGTCCTACAATGAGCAGTTCTTC,CASSPGQSYNEQFF,TRBD1,TRBV7-3,TRBJ2-1,NA
TGTGCCAGTAGGGCGCAGGGGGCCGGGGAGCTGTTTTTT,CASRAQGAGELFF,TRBD1,TRBV19,TRBJ2-2,NA
TGCGCCAGCAGCGAGGGACTCTCCTACAATGAGCAGTTCTTC,CASSEGLSYNEQFF,NA,TRBV4-1,TRBJ2-1,NA
TGCGCCAGCAGCTCGTATCGGGGGGAGGACGAGCAGTACTTC,CASSSYRGEDEQYF,TRBD2,TRBV5-1,TRBJ2-7,NA
TGTGCCAGCTCACAACAGAAGAACACTGAAGCTTTCTTT,CASSQQKNTEAFF,NA,TRBV18,TRBJ1-1,NA
TGTGCCAGCAGTCATGACAGCGACTCTGGGGCCAACGTCCTGACTTTC,CASSHDSDSGANVLTF,NA,TRBV5-7,TRBJ2-6,NA
TGTGCCAGCAGCGGGACTCGAGACACTGAAGCTTTCTTT,CASSGTRDTEAFF,NA,TRBV9,TRBJ1-1,NA
TGTGCCAGTAGTAGACAGGGCGGTGACACTGAAGCTTTCTTT,CASSRQGGDTEAFF,TRBD1,TRBV19,TRBJ1-1,NA
TGTGCCAGCAGTGGGGGACAGGGCATCACTGGCTACACCTTC,CASSGGQGITGYTF,TRBD1,TRBV6-5,TRBJ1-2,NA
TGCAGCGCAGGATTCTCTGGAAACACCATATATTTT,CSAGFSGNTIYF,NA,TRBV29-1,TRBJ1-3,NA
TGTGCCAGCAGTGAAGGGATCTGGACTAGCGGACAAGAGACCCAGTACTTC,CASSEGIWTSGQETQYF,TRBD2,TRBV6-1,TRBJ2-5,NA
TGTGCCAGCAGCTTGGGGGCTGGGGACAGAGTTGGCTACACCTTC,CASSLGAGDRVGYTF,TRBD1,TRBV5-5,TRBJ1-2,NA
TGCGCCAGCAGCCTGGTGCCAGCGGGAGTCTACAATGAGCAGTTCTTC,CASSLVPAGVYNEQFF,TRBD2,TRBV5-1,TRBJ2-1,NA